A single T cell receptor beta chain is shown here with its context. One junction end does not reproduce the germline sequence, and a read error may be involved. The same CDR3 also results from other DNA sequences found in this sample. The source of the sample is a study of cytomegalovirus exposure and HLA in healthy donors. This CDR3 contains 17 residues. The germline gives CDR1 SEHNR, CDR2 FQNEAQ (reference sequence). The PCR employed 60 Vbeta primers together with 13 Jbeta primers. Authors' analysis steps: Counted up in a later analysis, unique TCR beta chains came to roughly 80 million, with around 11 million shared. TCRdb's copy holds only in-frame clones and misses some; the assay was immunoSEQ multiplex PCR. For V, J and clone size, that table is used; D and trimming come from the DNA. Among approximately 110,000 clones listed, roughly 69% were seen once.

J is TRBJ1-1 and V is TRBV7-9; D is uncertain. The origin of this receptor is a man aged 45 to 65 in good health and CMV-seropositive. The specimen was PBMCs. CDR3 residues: CASSLGSLGGGNTEAFF. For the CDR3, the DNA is TGTGCCAGCAGCTTAGGGTCACTAGGAGGAGGTAACACTGAAGCTTTTTTT.